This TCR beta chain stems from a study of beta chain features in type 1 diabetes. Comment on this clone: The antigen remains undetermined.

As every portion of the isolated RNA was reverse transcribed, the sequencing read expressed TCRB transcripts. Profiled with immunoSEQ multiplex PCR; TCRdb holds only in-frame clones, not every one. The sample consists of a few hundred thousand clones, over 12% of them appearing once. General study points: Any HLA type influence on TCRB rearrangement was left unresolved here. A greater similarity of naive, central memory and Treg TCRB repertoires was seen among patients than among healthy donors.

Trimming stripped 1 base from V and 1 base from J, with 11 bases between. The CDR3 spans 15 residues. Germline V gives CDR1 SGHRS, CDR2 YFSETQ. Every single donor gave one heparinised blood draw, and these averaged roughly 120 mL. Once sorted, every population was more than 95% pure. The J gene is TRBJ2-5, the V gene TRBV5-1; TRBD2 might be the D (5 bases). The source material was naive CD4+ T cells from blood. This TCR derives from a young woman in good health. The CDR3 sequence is CASSLRASFQETQYF. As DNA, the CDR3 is TGCGCCAGCAGCTTGAGGGCTAGCTTCCAAGAGACCCAGTACTTC. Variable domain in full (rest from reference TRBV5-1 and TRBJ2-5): KAGVTQTPRYLIKTRGQQVTLSCSPISGHRSVSWYQQTPGQGLQFLFEYFSETQRNKGNFPGRFSGRQFSNSRSEMNVSTLELGDSALYLCASSLRASFQETQYFGPGTRLLVL.